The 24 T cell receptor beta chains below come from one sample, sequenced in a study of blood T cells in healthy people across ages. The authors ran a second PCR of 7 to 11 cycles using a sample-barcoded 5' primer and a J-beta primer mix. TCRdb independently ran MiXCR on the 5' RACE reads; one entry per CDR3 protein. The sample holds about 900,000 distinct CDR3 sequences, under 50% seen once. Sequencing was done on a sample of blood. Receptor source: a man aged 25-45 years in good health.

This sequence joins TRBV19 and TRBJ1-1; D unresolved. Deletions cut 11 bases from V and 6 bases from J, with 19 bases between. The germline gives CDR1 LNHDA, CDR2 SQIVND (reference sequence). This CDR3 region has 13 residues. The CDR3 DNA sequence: TGTGCCTCGAAGTTTGGGTCAAGCCCTGAAGCTTTCTTT. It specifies CASKFGSSPEAFF. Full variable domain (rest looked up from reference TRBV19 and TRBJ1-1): DGGITQSPKYLFRKEGQNVTLSCEQNLNHDAMYWYRQDPGQGLRLIYYSQIVNDFQKGDIAEGYSVSREKKESFPLTVTSAQKNPTAFYLCASKFGSSPEAFFGQGTRLTVV.

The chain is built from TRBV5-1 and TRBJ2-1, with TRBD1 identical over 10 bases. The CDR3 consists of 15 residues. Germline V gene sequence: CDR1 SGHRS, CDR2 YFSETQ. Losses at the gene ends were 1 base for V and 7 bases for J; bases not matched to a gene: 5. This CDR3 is CASSLSGQGENEQFF. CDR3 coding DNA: TGCGCCAGCAGCTTGTCCGGACAGGGGGAGAATGAGCAGTTCTTC.

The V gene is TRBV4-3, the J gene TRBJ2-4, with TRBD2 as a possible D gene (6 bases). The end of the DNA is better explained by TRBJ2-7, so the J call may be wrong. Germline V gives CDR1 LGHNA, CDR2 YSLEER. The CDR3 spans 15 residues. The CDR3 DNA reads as TGCGCCAGCAGCCAAAGTTGGGGGAGGTTAGCCGAGCAGTACTTC. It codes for CASSQSWGRLAEQYF.

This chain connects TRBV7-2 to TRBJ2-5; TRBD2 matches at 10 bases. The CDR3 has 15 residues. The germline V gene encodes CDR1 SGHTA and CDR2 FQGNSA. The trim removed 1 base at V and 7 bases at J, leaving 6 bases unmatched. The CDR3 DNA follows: TGTGCCAGCAGCTTAGAGGGGACTAGCGCCCCGACCCAGTACTTC. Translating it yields CASSLEGTSAPTQYF.

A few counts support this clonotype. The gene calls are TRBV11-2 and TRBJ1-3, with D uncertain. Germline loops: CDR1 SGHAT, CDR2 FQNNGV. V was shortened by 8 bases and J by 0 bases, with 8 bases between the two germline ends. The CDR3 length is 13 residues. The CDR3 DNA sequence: TGTGCCAGCCGCCAGCTCTCTGGAAACACCATATATTTT. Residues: CASRQLSGNTIYF.

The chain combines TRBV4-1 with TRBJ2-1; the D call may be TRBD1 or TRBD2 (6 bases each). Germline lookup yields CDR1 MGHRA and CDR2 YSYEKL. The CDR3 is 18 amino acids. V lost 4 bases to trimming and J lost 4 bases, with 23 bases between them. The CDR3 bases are TGCGCCAGCAGCCCGGCGGTCGTGGGGGGCACTTCTTACAATGAGCAGTTCTTC. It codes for CASSPAVVGGTSYNEQFF.

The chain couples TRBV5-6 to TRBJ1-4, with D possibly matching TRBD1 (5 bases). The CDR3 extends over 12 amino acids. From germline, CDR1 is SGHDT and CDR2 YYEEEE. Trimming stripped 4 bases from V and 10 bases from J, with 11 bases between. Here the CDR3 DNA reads TGTGCCAGCAGCCCCCCTAGGGGAAAACTGTTTTTT. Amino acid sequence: CASSPPRGKLFF.

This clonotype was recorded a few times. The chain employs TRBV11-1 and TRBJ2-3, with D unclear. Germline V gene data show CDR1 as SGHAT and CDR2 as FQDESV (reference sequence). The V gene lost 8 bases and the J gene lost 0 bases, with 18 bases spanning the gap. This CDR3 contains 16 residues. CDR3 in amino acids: CASQPLRRTSTDTQYF. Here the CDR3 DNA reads TGTGCCAGCCAACCACTTCGGCGCACTAGCACAGATACGCAGTATTTT. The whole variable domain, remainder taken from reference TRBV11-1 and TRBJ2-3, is EAEVAQSPRYKITEKSQAVAFWCDPISGHATLYWYRQILGQGPELLVQFQDESVVDDSQLPKDRFSAERLKGVDSTLKIQPAELGDSAMYLCASQPLRRTSTDTQYFGPGTRLTVL.

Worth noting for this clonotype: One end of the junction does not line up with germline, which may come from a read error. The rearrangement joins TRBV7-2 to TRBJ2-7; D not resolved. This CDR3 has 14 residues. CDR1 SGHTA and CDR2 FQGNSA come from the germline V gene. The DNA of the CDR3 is TGTGCCAGCAGCTCCAGTATGAGTTCCTCCGAGCAGTACTTC. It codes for CASSSSMSSSEQYF.

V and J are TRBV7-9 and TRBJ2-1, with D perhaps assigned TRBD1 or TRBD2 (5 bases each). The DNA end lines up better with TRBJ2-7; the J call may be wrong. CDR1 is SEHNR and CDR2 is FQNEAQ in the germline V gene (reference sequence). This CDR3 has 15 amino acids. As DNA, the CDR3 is TGTGCCAGCAGCTTAGTGGGGCTTGACTACAATGAGCAGTACTTC. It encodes CASSLVGLDYNEQYF.

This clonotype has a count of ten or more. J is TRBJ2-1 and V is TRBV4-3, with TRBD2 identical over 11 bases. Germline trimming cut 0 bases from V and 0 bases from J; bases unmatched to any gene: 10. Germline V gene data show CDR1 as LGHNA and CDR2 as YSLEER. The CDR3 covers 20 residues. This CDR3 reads CASSQDGASGGPSSYNEQFF. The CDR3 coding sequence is TGCGCCAGCAGCCAAGATGGGGCTAGCGGGGGGCCAAGCTCCTACAATGAGCAGTTCTTC.

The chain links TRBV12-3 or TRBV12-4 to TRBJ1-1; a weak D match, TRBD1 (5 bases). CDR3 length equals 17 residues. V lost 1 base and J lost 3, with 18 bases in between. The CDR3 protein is CASSLVARELGDTEAFF. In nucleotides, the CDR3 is TGTGCCAGCAGTTTAGTGGCCAGGGAACTAGGGGACACTGAAGCTTTCTTT.

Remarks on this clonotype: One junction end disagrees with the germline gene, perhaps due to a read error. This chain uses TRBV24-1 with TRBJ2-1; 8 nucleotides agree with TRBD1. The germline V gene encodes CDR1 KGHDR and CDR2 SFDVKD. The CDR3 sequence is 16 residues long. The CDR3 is CATSDPGQGHYNEQLF. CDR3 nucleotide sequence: TGTGCCACCAGTGATCCTGGACAGGGACACTACAATGAGCAGCTCTTC.

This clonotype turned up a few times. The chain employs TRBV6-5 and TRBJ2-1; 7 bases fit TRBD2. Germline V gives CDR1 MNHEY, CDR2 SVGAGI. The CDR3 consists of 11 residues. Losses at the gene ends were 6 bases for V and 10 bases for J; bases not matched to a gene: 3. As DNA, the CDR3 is TGTGCCAGCAGAAAAGCGGGGGAGCAGTTCTTC. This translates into CASRKAGEQFF.

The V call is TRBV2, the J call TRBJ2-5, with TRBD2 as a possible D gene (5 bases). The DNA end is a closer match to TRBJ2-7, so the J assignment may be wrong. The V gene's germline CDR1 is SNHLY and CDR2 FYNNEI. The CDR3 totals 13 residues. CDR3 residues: CASSPIWAGEQYF. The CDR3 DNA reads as TGTGCCAGCAGTCCCATTTGGGCGGGCGAGCAGTACTTC.

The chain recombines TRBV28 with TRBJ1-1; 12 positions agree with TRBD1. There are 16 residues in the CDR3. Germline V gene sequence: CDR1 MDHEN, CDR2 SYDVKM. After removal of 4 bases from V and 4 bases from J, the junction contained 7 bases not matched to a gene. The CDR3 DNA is TGTGCCAGCAGTTCTCCGGGACAGGGGGCGACCACTGAAGCTTTCTTT. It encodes CASSSPGQGATTEAFF.

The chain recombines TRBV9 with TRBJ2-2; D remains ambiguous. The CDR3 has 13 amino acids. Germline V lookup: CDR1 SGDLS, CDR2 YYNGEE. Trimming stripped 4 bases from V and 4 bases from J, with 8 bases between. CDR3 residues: CASSSRPTGELFF. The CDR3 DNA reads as TGTGCCAGCAGCTCGCGTCCCACCGGGGAGCTGTTTTTT.

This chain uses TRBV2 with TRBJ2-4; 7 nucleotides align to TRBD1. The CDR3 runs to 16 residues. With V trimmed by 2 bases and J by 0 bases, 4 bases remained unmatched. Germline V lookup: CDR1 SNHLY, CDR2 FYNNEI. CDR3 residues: CASSESQGVAKNIQYF. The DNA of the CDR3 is TGTGCCAGCAGTGAATCCCAGGGGGTAGCCAAAAACATTCAGTACTTC.

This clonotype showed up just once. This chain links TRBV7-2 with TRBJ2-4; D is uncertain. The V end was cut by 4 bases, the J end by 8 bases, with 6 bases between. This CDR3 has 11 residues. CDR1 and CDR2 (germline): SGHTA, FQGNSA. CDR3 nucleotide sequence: TGTGCCAGCAGCTCAAAGGACATTCAGTACTTC. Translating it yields CASSSKDIQYF.

CDR3 sequence (DNA): TGCAGTGCTACCGGGACTAGAGCGCAGTATTTT. It specifies CSATGTRAQYF. This rearrangement joins TRBV20-1 to TRBJ2-3, with TRBD2 matching over 8 bases. With 4 bases clipped from V and 10 bases from J, the junction kept 4 bases outside the gene matches. Germline CDR1 is DFQATT and CDR2 is SNEGSKA (reference sequence). The CDR3 loop spans 11 amino acids.

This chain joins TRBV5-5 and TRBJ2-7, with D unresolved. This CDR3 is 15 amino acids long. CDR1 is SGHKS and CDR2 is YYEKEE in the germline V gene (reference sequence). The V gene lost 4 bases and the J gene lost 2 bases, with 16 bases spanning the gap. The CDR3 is CASSPLDGRTYEQYF. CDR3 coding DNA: TGTGCCAGCAGCCCTTTGGACGGCCGAACCTACGAGCAGTACTTC.

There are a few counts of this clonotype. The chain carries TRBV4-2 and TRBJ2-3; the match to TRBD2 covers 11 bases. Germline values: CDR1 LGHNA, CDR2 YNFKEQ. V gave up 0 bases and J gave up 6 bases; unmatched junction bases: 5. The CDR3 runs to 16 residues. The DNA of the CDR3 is TGTGCCAGCAGCCAAGAAATAGCGGGGGGGCCTGATACGCAGTATTTT. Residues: CASSQEIAGGPDTQYF.

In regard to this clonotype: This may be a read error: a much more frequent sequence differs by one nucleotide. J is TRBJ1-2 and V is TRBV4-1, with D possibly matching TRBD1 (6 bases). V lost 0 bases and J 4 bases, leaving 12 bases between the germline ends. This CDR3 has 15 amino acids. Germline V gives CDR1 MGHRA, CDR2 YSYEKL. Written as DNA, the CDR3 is TGCGCCAGCAGCCAAGAAAGGGCAGGGGCCTATGGCTACACCTTC. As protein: CASSQERAGAYGYTF.

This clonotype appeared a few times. The CDR3 protein is CASSQTPSGASTDTQYF. Written as DNA, the CDR3 is TGTGCCAGCAGCCAAACCCCTAGCGGGGCTAGCACAGATACGCAGTATTTT. The V gene is TRBV3-1, the J gene TRBJ2-3; TRBD2 matches 9 bases. Germline values: CDR1 LGHDT, CDR2 YNNKEL (reference sequence). The CDR3 is 17 amino acids. The V segment lost 2 bases and the J segment 0 bases; nucleotides outside the gene matches: 6.